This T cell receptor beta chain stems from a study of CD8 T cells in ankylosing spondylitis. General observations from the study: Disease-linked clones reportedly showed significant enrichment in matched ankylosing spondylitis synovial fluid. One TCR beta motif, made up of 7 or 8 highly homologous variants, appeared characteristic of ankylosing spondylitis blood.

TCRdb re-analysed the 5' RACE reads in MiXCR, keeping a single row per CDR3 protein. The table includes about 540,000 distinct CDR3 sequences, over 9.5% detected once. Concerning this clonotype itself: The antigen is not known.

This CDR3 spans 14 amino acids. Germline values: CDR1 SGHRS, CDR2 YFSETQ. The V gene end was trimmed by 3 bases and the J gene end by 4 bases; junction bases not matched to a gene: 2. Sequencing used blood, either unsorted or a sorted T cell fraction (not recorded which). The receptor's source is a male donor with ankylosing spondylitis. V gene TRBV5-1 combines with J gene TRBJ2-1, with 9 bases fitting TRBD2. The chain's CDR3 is CASSSAGGYNEQFF. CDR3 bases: TGCGCCAGCAGCTCGGCGGGAGGGTACAATGAGCAGTTCTTC.